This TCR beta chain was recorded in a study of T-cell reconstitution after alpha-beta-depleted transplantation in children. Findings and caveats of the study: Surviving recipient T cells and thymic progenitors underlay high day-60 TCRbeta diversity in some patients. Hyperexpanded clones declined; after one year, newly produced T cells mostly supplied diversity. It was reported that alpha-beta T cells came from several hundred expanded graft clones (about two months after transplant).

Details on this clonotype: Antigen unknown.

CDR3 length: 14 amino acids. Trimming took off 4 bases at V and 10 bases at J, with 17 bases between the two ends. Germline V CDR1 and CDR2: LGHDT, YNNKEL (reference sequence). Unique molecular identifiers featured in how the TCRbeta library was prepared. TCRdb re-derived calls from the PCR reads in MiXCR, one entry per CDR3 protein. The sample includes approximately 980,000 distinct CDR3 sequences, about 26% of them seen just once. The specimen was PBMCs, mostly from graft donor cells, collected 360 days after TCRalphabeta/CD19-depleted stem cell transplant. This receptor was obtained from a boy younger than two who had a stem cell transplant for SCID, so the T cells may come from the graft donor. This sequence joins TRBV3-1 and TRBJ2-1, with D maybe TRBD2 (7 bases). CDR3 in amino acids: CASSRRGAQYEQFF. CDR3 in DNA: TGTGCCAGCAGCCGCCGGGGGGCACAATACGAGCAGTTCTTC.